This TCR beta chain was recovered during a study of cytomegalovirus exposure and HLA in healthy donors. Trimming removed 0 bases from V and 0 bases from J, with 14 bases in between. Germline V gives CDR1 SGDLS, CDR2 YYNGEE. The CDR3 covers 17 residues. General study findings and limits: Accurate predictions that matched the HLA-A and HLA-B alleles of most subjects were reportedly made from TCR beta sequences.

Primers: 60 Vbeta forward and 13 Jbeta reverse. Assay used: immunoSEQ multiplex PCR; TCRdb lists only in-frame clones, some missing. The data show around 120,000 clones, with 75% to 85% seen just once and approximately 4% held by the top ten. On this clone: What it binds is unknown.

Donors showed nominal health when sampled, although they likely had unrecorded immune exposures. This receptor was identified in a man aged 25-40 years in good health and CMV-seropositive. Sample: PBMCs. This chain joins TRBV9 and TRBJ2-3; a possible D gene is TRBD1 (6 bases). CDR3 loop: CASSVGVGTHSTDTQYF. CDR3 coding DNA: TGTGCCAGCAGCGTAGGGGTCGGGACACACAGCACAGATACGCAGTATTTT.